These T cell receptor beta chains were read from a single sample in a study of T cell changes during pregnancy in multiple sclerosis. Clones were read by immunoSEQ multiplex PCR, and TCRdb kept only the in-frame ones, dropping some. The sample yields about 48,000 clones, around nine tenths seen once. Specimen: CD4+ T cells from peripheral blood mononuclear cells, collected in the third trimester of pregnancy. All receptors derive from a female donor with multiple sclerosis, enrolled in a pregnancy study. The CDR3 runs from the conserved cysteine through the conserved F or W. A D gene is named only where the DNA matches it firmly. The listing skips clone size in some rows; elsewhere it reads once, few, many or a size class.

D gene,clone size,V gene,J gene,CDR3 DNA,CDR3 protein
NA,NA,TRBV27,TRBJ2-3,TGTGCCAGCAGCCCCCGGGACAACCGAGGGGATACGCAGTATTTT,CASSPRDNRGDTQYF
TRBD1,NA,TRBV10-1,TRBJ1-1,TGCGCCAGCAGCCGGGACAGGGCCCCCACTGAAGCTTTCTTT,CASSRDRAPTEAFF
TRBD2,NA,TRBV10-3,TRBJ2-1,TGTGCCATCAGTGAGCCGACTAGCGGGGCCTACCGCGATGAGCAGTTCTTC,CAISEPTSGAYRDEQFF
NA,NA,TRBV5-1,TRBJ2-6,TGCGCCAGCAGCTTGGTCAGGGCTGGGGCCAACGTCCTGACTTTC,CASSLVRAGANVLTF
NA,NA,TRBV5-1,TRBJ1-1,TGCGCCAGCAGCTTGGTCCGGGGAGACACTGAAGCTTTCTTT,CASSLVRGDTEAFF
TRBD2,NA,TRBV27,TRBJ2-3,TGTGCCAGCAGTCTTAGCGGGGGGGCGGCTGATACGCAGTATTTT,CASSLSGGAADTQYF
TRBD1,NA,TRBV6-6,TRBJ1-5,TGTGCCAGCAGTTACCCCTGGCAGGGGGTTCAGCCCCAGCATTTT,CASSYPWQGVQPQHF
TRBD1,few,TRBV5-6,TRBJ2-3,TGTGCCAGCAGCTCTCGGACAGGGGGCCGGGATACGCAGTATTTT,CASSSRTGGRDTQYF
NA,once,TRBV5-6,TRBJ2-7,TGTGCCAGCGCCCGCGGGATCTCCTACGAGCAGTACTTC,CASARGISYEQYF
TRBD1,NA,TRBV7-9,TRBJ2-2,TGTGCCAGCAGCGGACGACAGGGGATAAACACCGGGGAGCTGTTTTTT,CASSGRQGINTGELFF
NA,NA,TRBV20-1,TRBJ2-7,TGCAGTGCCCAGACTGGTGCGGGGCAGTACTTC,CSAQTGAGQYF
NA,NA,TRBV6-5,TRBJ2-3,TGTGCCAGCAGTTACCTGAGTTCAGGAGATACGCAGTATTTT,CASSYLSSGDTQYF
NA,NA,TRBV27,TRBJ1-2,TGTGCCAGCAGTTCCCCCCTGCAGGGACTCTATGGCTACACCTTC,CASSSPLQGLYGYTF
TRBD1,NA,TRBV27,TRBJ1-2,TGTGCCAGCAGTTTAGGACAGGGTGGCTACACCTTC,CASSLGQGGYTF
NA,NA,TRBV19,TRBJ1-1,TGTGCCAGTACCGAGGGAGGGGCGGGAGCTTTCTTT,CASTEGGAGAFF
NA,NA,TRBV6-1,TRBJ1-2,TGTGCCAGCAGCCGGGACATAACTAACTATGGCTACACCTTC,CASSRDITNYGYTF
NA,NA,TRBV11-3,TRBJ1-5,TGTGCCAGCAGCTTAGATGCGGGGGAAAGGGGGGGAAGCAATCAGCCCCAGCATTTT,CASSLDAGERGGSNQPQHF
TRBD1,NA,TRBV6-5,TRBJ1-3,TGTGCCAGCACCGCAACAGGGGCGGGTGGAAACACCATATATTTT,CASTATGAGGNTIYF
TRBD2,NA,TRBV25-1,TRBJ2-1,TGTGCCAGCAGTGCGGAGCTAGCGGGGATGAACAATGAGCAGTTCTTC,CASSAELAGMNNEQFF
TRBD1,NA,TRBV18,TRBJ1-4,TGTGCCAGCTCACTTCGACAGGGAGCTAATGAAAAACTGTTTTTT,CASSLRQGANEKLFF
NA,once,TRBV5-1,TRBJ2-5,TGCGCCAGCAGCTTGGAGGGGGGGCAAAAGACCCAGTACTTC,CASSLEGGQKTQYF
TRBD1,NA,TRBV5-3,TRBJ1-1,TGTGCCAGAAGCGAGGGGGCAGGGTTAGTTCTCGGCGCTGAAGCTTTCTTT,CARSEGAGLVLGAEAFF
NA,few,TRBV19,TRBJ1-5,TGTGCCAGTAGTATTCGGGAACAGGGTGGCAATCAGCCCCAGCATTTT,CASSIREQGGNQPQHF
NA,NA,TRBV19,TRBJ2-2,TGTGCCAGTAGTATTCTCACCGGGGAGCTGTTTTTT,CASSILTGELFF
TRBD1,NA,TRBV7-2,TRBJ1-1,TGTGCCAGCAGCTCCGGCCCGGACAGGCCGAACACTGAAGCTTTCTTT,CASSSGPDRPNTEAFF
NA,NA,TRBV5-1,TRBJ2-1,TGCGCCAGCAGCTTGGACGGCGGAGAGAATGAGCAGTTCTTC,CASSLDGGENEQFF
NA,NA,TRBV6-5,TRBJ2-6,TGTGCCAGCAGTCGCGCCTCTGGGGCCAACGTCCTGACTTTC,CASSRASGANVLTF
NA,NA,TRBV10-3,TRBJ1-3,TGTGCCATCAGTGCCCTTGTAGGGGACTCTGGAAACACCATATATTTT,CAISALVGDSGNTIYF
NA,NA,TRBV6-6,TRBJ1-2,TGTGCCAGCAGTTATCAGCCGGGGGGAAATGGCTACACCTTC,CASSYQPGGNGYTF
TRBD2,NA,TRBV5-1,TRBJ2-5,TGCGCCAGCAGCTCGGGTGGAACGCCGGGACTAGCGAGAGAGACCCAGTACTTC,CASSSGGTPGLARETQYF
TRBD1,NA,TRBV4-2,TRBJ1-5,TGTGCCAGCAGCCCAGGGGGATTGCGGTTTGATCAGCCCCAGCATTTT,CASSPGGLRFDQPQHF
TRBD2,NA,TRBV2,TRBJ2-7,TGTGCCAGCAGGCGGGGGGGGGAAAGCTCCTACGAGCAGTACTTC,CASRRGGESSYEQYF
NA,NA,TRBV20-1,TRBJ2-7,TGCAGTGCCTTAACAGGTGGCGAGCAGTACTTC,CSALTGGEQYF
NA,NA,TRBV2,TRBJ2-5,TGTGCCAGCAGTGGAGGACAGCAAGAGACCCAGTACTTC,CASSGGQQETQYF
NA,NA,TRBV5-4,TRBJ1-4,TGTGCCAGCAGCGATATCCAGGTTCCGAATGAAAAACTGTTTTTT,CASSDIQVPNEKLFF
TRBD1,NA,TRBV5-1,TRBJ2-1,TGCGCCAGCAGCCACTCACAGGGGGCTGGGGAGCAGTTCTTC,CASSHSQGAGEQFF
NA,NA,TRBV27,TRBJ2-2,TGTGCCAGCAGTTTAATCGGGGGGCGCACCGGGGAGCTGTTTTTT,CASSLIGGRTGELFF
TRBD1,NA,TRBV4-1,TRBJ1-1,TGCGCCAGCCGGATGACAGGGGGTCAGAGTCTGAACACTGAAGCTTTCTTT,CASRMTGGQSLNTEAFF
NA,once,TRBV2,TRBJ1-1,TGTGCCAGCAAACTGGCCGGTCCGGGGAACACTGAAGCTTTCTTT,CASKLAGPGNTEAFF
TRBD1,NA,TRBV5-1,TRBJ1-2,TGCGCCAGCAGCTTGGGACAGGGGGTTAGCGGCTACACCTTC,CASSLGQGVSGYTF
TRBD1,NA,TRBV28,TRBJ2-7,TGTGCCAGCAGTCAGCCGGGACAGGGTGAGGACGAGCAGTACTTC,CASSQPGQGEDEQYF
NA,NA,TRBV5-8,TRBJ1-4,TGTGCCAGCAGCCCTATGTCCCGGCGGAATGAAAAACTGTTTTTT,CASSPMSRRNEKLFF
NA,NA,TRBV7-9,TRBJ2-2,TGTGCCAGCAGCTTACCGACCGGGGAGCTGTTTTTT,CASSLPTGELFF
NA,NA,TRBV7-9,TRBJ1-1,TGTGCCAGCAGCCAATCGGGAGCGATTATGAACACTGAAGCTTTCTTT,CASSQSGAIMNTEAFF
NA,NA,TRBV11-2,TRBJ1-1,TGTGCCAGCAGCTTAGATCACTACAGGGCAGAAGCTTTCTTT,CASSLDHYRAEAFF
TRBD2,NA,TRBV5-1,TRBJ2-3,TGCGCCAGCAGCTCGGGAGGGGGGACAGATACGCAGTATTTT,CASSSGGGTDTQYF
TRBD1,NA,TRBV27,TRBJ1-6,TGTGCCAGCAGAGGAATAGGACAGGGTGGTTCACCCCTCCACTTT,CASRGIGQGGSPLHF
NA,NA,TRBV19,TRBJ2-2,TGTGCCAGTAGAGGAGGGGCGGGCGGAGTTAACACCGGGGAGCTGTTTTTT,CASRGGAGGVNTGELFF
NA,NA,TRBV7-9,TRBJ2-5,TGTGCCAGCAGCTTACAGGGGAGCCGGGAGACCCAGTACTTC,CASSLQGSRETQYF
TRBD2,NA,TRBV9,TRBJ2-1,TGTGCCAGCAGCGTAGTTGGACTAGCGGGTTCTAGCTCCTACAATGAGCAGTTCTTC,CASSVVGLAGSSSYNEQFF
TRBD1,NA,TRBV10-3,TRBJ2-1,TGTGCCATCAGTGAGTCAGGGTTCGGGACAGGGAACTACAATGAGCAGTTCTTC,CAISESGFGTGNYNEQFF
NA,NA,TRBV7-9,TRBJ1-1,TGTGCCAGCAGCTTAGAGTTTGGGTACAGGTTAAACACTGAAGCTTTCTTT,CASSLEFGYRLNTEAFF